These 10 T cell receptor beta chains came from one sample sequenced in a study of cytomegalovirus exposure and HLA in healthy donors. PCR involved 60 Vbeta and 13 Jbeta primers. Data came from immunoSEQ multiplex PCR; TCRdb stores just in-frame clones and leaves some out. Here the sample spans 130,000 or so clones, over 60% being singletons. The sequencing input was PBMCs. Every receptor here comes from a woman in her fifties or sixties in good health and CMV-seronegative.

The chain joins TRBV15 to TRBJ2-7, with unresolved D. Germline V CDR1 and CDR2: LNHNV, YYDKDF (reference sequence). This CDR3 has 11 residues. Trimming cost V 1 base and J 5 bases, with 3 bases left between them. The DNA of the CDR3 is TGTGCCACCAGCAGAGCTAACGAGCAGTACTTC. As protein: CATSRANEQYF.

This clone has more than one count but fewer than ten. This sequence joins TRBV5-1 and TRBJ1-2, with a possible D match to TRBD1 (5 bases). The CDR3 is 16 amino acids. V lost 0 bases and J 3 bases, leaving 15 bases between the germline ends. Germline CDR1 SGHRS, CDR2 YFSETQ. CDR3 sequence: CASSLGPGISHYGYTF. CDR3 DNA: TGCGCCAGCAGCTTGGGCCCAGGGATAAGTCACTATGGCTACACCTTC.

The J gene is TRBJ1-1, the V gene TRBV19; 7 bases are shared with TRBD1. This CDR3 spans 13 amino acids. V trimming: 8 bases; J trimming: 4 bases; junction bases outside the gene matches: 7. The germline CDR1 and CDR2 sequences are LNHDA and SQIVND (reference sequence). CDR3 sequence (DNA): TGTGCCAGTGGACGGGCAGGGGGCACTGAAGCTTTCTTT. This encodes CASGRAGGTEAFF.

The rearrangement joins TRBV25-1 to TRBJ1-1; 7 nucleotides align to TRBD1. This CDR3 contains 16 residues. CDR1 MGHDK and CDR2 SYGVNS come from the germline V gene. The V and J ends lost 1 base and 1 base, in that order; junction bases with no gene match: 6. CDR3 coding DNA: TGTGCCAGCAGTGAATTGTCCGGGACAGCGAACACTGAAGCTTTCTTT. The encoded protein is CASSELSGTANTEAFF.

The chain joins TRBV5-1 to TRBJ1-4, with 8 nucleotides matching TRBD1. Germline V gene data show CDR1 as SGHRS and CDR2 as YFSETQ. V gave up 7 bases and J gave up 8 bases; unmatched junction bases: 4. This CDR3 comprises 12 residues. CDR3 in DNA: TGCGCCAGCGGGACAGGTTCCGAAAAACTGTTTTTT. Translating gives CASGTGSEKLFF. Looking up the rest from reference TRBV5-1 and TRBJ1-4 gives the full variable domain: KAGVTQTPRYLIKTRGQQVTLSCSPISGHRSVSWYQQTPGQGLQFLFEYFSETQRNKGNFPGRFSGRQFSNSRSEMNVSTLELGDSALYLCASGTGSEKLFFGSGTQLSVL.

The chain employs TRBV19 and TRBJ2-2, with D possibly TRBD2 on 6 matching bases. The V end was cut by 6 bases, the J end by 5 bases, with 22 bases between. Germline V gene sequence: CDR1 LNHDA, CDR2 SQIVND (reference sequence). CDR3 size: 17 residues. The CDR3 protein is CASRPLGGSTFTGELFF. The DNA of the CDR3 is TGTGCCAGTAGACCTTTAGGAGGGAGTACTTTTACCGGGGAGCTGTTTTTT.

The V gene is TRBV6-1, the J gene TRBJ2-7, with D possibly being TRBD2 (6 bases). Germline V lookup: CDR1 MNHNS, CDR2 SASEGT. Trimming shortened V by 9 bases and J by 3 bases, and 15 bases separated the two germline ends. This CDR3 is built from 13 residues. Here the CDR3 DNA reads TGTGCCAGTGCCCCGGGGGACCTCTACGAGCAGTACTTC. It specifies CASAPGDLYEQYF.

V is TRBV27 and J is TRBJ2-3; a possible D gene is TRBD2 (5 bases). This CDR3 region has 11 residues. Trimming removed 8 bases at V and 6 bases at J, with 9 bases between. The germline V gene encodes CDR1 MNHEY and CDR2 SMNVEV (reference sequence). The CDR3 protein is CASEGWDTQYF. In nucleotides, the CDR3 is TGTGCCAGCGAGGGATGGGATACGCAGTATTTT.

The sample holds a few counts of this clone. CDR3 sequence reads: CASNKRGASTSYEQYF. Written as DNA, the CDR3 is TGTGCCAGCAACAAGCGGGGGGCCTCAACCTCCTACGAGCAGTACTTC. This chain connects TRBV27 to TRBJ2-7; 9 bases are shared with TRBD2. This CDR3 is 16 amino acids long. The V and J ends lost 7 bases and 0 bases, in that order; junction bases with no gene match: 10. CDR1 is MNHEY and CDR2 is SMNVEV in the germline V gene (reference sequence).

The V gene is TRBV5-8, the J gene TRBJ1-2, with TRBD1 as a possible D gene (6 bases). The V gene's germline CDR1 is SGHTS and CDR2 YDEGEE. With 5 bases removed from V and 8 bases from J, the gap between germline ends came to 19 bases. The length of the CDR3 is 14 residues. CDR3 region: CASRAGTRLLGYTF. CDR3 DNA: TGTGCCAGCAGGGCCGGGACACGGCTCCTGGGCTACACCTTC.